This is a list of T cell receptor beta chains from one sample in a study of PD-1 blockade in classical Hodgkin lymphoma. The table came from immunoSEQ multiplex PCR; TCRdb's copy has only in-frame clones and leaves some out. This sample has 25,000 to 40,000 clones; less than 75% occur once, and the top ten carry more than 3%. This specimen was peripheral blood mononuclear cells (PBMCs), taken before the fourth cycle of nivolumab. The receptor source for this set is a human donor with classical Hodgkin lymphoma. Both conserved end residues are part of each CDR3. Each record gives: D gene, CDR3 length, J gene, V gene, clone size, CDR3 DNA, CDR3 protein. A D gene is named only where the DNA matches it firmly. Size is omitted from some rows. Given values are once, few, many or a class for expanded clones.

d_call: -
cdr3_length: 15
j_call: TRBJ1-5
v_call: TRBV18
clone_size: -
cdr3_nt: TGTGCCAGCTCACCAGCGGGGGGCCCTAATCAGCCCCAGCATTTT
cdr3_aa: CASSPAGGPNQPQHF

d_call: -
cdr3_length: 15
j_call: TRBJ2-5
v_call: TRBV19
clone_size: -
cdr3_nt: TGTGCCAGTAGCGAAGAGGGGAACAGGGAAGAGACCCAGTACTTC
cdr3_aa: CASSEEGNREETQYF

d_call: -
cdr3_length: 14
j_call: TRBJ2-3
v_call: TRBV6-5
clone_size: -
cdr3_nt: TGTGCCAGCAGTTACTCGGACAGACCAAATACGCAGTATTTT
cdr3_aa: CASSYSDRPNTQYF

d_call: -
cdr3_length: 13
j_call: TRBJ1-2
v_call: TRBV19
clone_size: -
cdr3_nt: TGTGCCAGTAGTCACCCCCCTACGCATGGCTACACCTTC
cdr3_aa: CASSHPPTHGYTF

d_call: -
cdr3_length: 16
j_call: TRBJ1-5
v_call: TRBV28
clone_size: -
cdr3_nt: TGTGCCAGCGGCCAGGGACCGGGGCGGGAGAATCAGCCCCAGCATTTT
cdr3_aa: CASGQGPGRENQPQHF

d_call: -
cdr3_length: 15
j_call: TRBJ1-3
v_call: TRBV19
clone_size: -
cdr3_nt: TGTGCCAGTAGTATAGGGGGGGCGGCTGGAAACACCATATATTTT
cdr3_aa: CASSIGGAAGNTIYF

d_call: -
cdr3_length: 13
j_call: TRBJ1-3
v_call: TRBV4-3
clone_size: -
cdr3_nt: TGCGCCAGCAGCCAAAGTCGTGGAAACACCATATATTTT
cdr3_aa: CASSQSRGNTIYF

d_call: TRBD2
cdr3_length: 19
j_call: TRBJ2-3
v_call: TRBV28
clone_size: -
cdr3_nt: TGTGCCAGCAGACCAAACCTCCGACTAGCGGGCACTAGCACAGATACGCAGTATTTT
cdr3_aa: CASRPNLRLAGTSTDTQYF

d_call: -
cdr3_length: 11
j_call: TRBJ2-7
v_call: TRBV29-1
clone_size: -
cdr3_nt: TGCAGCGTTAGGGTGGCCGGCGAGCAGTACTTC
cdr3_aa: CSVRVAGEQYF

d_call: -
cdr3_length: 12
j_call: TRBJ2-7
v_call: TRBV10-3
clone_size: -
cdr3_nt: TGTGCCATCGATGAGGGGTCCTACGAGCAGTACTTC
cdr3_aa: CAIDEGSYEQYF

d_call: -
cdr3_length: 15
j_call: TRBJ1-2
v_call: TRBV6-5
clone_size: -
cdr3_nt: TGTGCCAGCAGGGTCAACAGGGAGAGAAACTATGGCTACACCTTC
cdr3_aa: CASRVNRERNYGYTF

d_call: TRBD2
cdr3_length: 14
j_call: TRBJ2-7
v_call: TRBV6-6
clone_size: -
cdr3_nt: TGTGCCAGCAGTTACTCCCTAGCGGGGGGCGAGCAGTACTTC
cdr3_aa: CASSYSLAGGEQYF

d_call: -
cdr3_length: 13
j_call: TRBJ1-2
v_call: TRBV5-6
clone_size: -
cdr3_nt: TGTGCCAGCAGCCCGGTGGGGGGGGATGGCTACACCTTC
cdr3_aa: CASSPVGGDGYTF

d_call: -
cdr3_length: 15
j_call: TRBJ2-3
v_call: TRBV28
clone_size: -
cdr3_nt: TGTGCCAGCAGTTTGATCGCGGAATACACAGATACGCAGTATTTT
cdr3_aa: CASSLIAEYTDTQYF

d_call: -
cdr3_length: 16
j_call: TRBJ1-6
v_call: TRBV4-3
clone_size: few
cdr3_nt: TGCGCCAGCAGCCAAGAGTTTAGCTCCTATAATTCACCCCTCCACTTT
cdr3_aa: CASSQEFSSYNSPLHF

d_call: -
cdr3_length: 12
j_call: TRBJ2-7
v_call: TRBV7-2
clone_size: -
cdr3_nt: TGTGCCAGCAGCTTAGGACCGGGCGAGCAGTACTTC
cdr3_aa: CASSLGPGEQYF

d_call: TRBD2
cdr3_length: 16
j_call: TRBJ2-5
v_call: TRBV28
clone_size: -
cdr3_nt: TGTGCCAGCAGTTTTTCGGCGGGGGGCAGCCAAGAGACCCAGTACTTC
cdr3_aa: CASSFSAGGSQETQYF

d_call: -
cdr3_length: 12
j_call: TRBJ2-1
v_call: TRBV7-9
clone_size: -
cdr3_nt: TGTGCCAGCAGCTCCCCATCCGATGAGCAGTTCTTC
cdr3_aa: CASSSPSDEQFF

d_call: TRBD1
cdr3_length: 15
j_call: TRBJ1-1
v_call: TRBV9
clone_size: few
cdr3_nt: TGTGCCAGCAGCGTAGCGAGACAGGGGAACACTGAAGCTTTCTTT
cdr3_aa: CASSVARQGNTEAFF

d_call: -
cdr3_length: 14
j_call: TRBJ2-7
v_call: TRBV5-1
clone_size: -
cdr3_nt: TGCGCCAGCAGCTCGGCTTCCTCCTCCTACGAGCAGTACTTC
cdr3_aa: CASSSASSSYEQYF

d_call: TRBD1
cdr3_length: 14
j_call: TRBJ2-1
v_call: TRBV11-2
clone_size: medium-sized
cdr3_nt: TGTGCCAGCAGCTTAGGGGGACAGCAAAATGAGCAGTTCTTC
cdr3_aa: CASSLGGQQNEQFF

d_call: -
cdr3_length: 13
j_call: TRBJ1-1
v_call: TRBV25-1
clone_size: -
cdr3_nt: TGTGCCAGCAGTGGGCAGACTAACACTGAAGCTTTCTTT
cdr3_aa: CASSGQTNTEAFF

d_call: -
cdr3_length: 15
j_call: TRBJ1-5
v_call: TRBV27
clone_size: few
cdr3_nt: TGTGCCAGCAGAATCCAGGGGACGGGCAATCAGCCCCAGCATTTT
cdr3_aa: CASRIQGTGNQPQHF

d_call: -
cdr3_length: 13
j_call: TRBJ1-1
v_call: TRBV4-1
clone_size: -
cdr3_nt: TGCGCCAGCAGCCAAGTCCGGTACACTGAAGCTTTCTTT
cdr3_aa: CASSQVRYTEAFF

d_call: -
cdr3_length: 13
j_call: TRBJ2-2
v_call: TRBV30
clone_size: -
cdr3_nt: TGTGCCTGGAGCCTCCTGGGAGTCCGGGAGCTGTTTTTT
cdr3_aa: CAWSLLGVRELFF

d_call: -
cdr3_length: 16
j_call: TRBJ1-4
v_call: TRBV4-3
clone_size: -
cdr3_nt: TGCGCCAGCAGCCGGACTCCGACAGGCGCTAATGAAAAACTGTTTTTT
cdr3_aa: CASSRTPTGANEKLFF